What follows are 7 T cell receptor beta chains derived from one specimen sequenced in a study of response to subunit inactivated influenza vaccine. Via MiXCR, TCRdb re-called the RT-PCR reads, giving one row per CDR3 protein. In the table there are about 520,000 distinct CDR3 sequences, roughly 27% of which are singletons. The specimen was CD4+ T cells sorted from PBMCs, collected about 5 days after vaccination. These receptors came from a man in his fifties or sixties who received an inactivated influenza vaccine.

This clonotype was observed at least ten times. V and J are TRBV2 and TRBJ2-6; 7 bases are a match to TRBD1. This CDR3 region has 16 residues. Germline-derived CDR1 and CDR2 are SNHLY and FYNNEI. The J segment lost 0 bases and the V segment lost 5 bases, leaving 4 bases of the junction unmatched. This CDR3 reads CASSRDRASGANVLTF. In nucleotides, the CDR3 is TGTGCCAGCAGTAGGGACAGAGCCTCTGGGGCCAACGTCCTGACTTTC.

The rearrangement links TRBV5-1 to TRBJ2-1; 11 bases agree with TRBD2. This CDR3 has 16 amino acids. The J segment lost 4 bases and the V segment lost 3 bases, leaving 6 bases of the junction unmatched. Germline lookup yields CDR1 SGHRS and CDR2 YFSETQ. CDR3 amino acids: CASSSGTSGAYNEQFF. The CDR3 nucleotides read TGCGCCAGCAGCTCAGGGACTAGCGGCGCATACAATGAGCAGTTCTTC.

This clonotype came up a few times. This chain uses TRBV28 with TRBJ2-1; D remains unclear. This CDR3 is 12 amino acids long. Germline assignment: CDR1 MDHEN and CDR2 SYDVKM. V lost 6 bases to trimming and J lost 9 bases, with 12 bases between them. The CDR3 DNA follows: TGTGCCAGCAGCCCTCCGATCGGTGAGCAGTTCTTC. This translates into CASSPPIGEQFF.

V usage is TRBV18 and J usage is TRBJ1-4, with D perhaps TRBD1 (5 bases). The CDR3 runs to 13 residues. Germline loops: CDR1 KGHSH, CDR2 LQKENI. V was pared by 8 bases and J by 8 bases, with 15 bases between. The CDR3 sequence: CASGSGGEEKLFF. The DNA for the CDR3 is TGTGCCAGCGGCTCCGGGGGGGAAGAAAAACTGTTTTTT.

This clonotype was seen ten or more times. The chain is built from TRBV7-2 and TRBJ2-5; 7 positions match TRBD1. J gave up 11 bases and V 6 bases, and 18 bases lay outside the gene matches. This CDR3 spans 15 amino acids. Germline assignment: CDR1 SGHTA and CDR2 FQGNSA. The CDR3 nucleotides are TGTGCCAGCAGGTCAGACAGGGAATCGTTCACTATGCAGTACTTC. It codes for CASRSDRESFTMQYF. Using reference TRBV7-2 and TRBJ2-5 for the parts outside the CDR3, the full variable domain is GAGVSQSPSNKVTEKGKDVELRCDPISGHTALYWYRQSLGQGLEFLIYFQGNSAPDKSGLPSDRFSAERTGGSVSTLTIQRTQQEDSAVYLCASRSDRESFTMQYFGPGTRLLVL.

This clonotype was recorded a few times. This chain links TRBV10-3 with TRBJ1-1; D might be TRBD1 (6 bases). The CDR3 runs to 15 residues. Germline CDR1 reads ENHRY; CDR2 reads SYGVKD. The V end was cut by 3 bases, the J end by 2 bases, with 13 bases between. The CDR3 DNA is TGTGCCATCAGTGATCTAACAGGGAAAAACACTGAAGCTTTCTTT. It codes for CAISDLTGKNTEAFF.

The gene calls are TRBV20-1 and TRBJ2-5, with D perhaps TRBD2 (6 bases). This CDR3 contains 15 residues. The V end lost 0 bases, the J end lost 1 base, and 12 bases lay between the germline ends. Looked up from germline, CDR1 is DFQATT and CDR2 is SNEGSKA (reference sequence). The CDR3, as DNA: TGCAGTGCTAGAGACCCCTCTAGCGTCCAAGAGACCCAGTACTTC. It yields the protein CSARDPSSVQETQYF.